The rows below give T cell receptor beta chains drawn from one sample of a study of blood T cell repertoires in COVID-19. Method: immunoSEQ multiplex PCR; TCRdb's copy keeps in-frame clones and lacks some. The sample consists of under 100,000 clones, 75% to 85% of them appearing once. Sequenced material: peripheral blood. The origin of the receptors is a human donor in a cohort sampled during active COVID-19. Both conserved end residues are part of each CDR3. The D gene is left open where the match is weak. A row's size may be missing; if present it is once, few, many or a size class.

d_gene: -; j_gene: TRBJ1-2; abundance: -; v_gene: TRBV9; CDR3aa: CASSVARSGSGPGYTF; CDR3nt: TGTGCCAGCAGCGTAGCCCGGAGCGGGTCCGGTCCTGGCTACACCTTC
d_gene: -; j_gene: TRBJ1-1; abundance: -; v_gene: TRBV27; CDR3aa: CASSPRQGNTEAFF; CDR3nt: TGTGCCAGCTCTCCCCGTCAGGGAAACACTGAAGCTTTCTTT
d_gene: TRBD1; j_gene: TRBJ1-5; abundance: -; v_gene: TRBV6-6; CDR3aa: CASSTGDNNQPQHF; CDR3nt: TGTGCCAGCAGTACAGGGGATAACAATCAGCCCCAGCATTTT
d_gene: -; j_gene: TRBJ2-2; abundance: -; v_gene: TRBV15; CDR3aa: CATSRGLQQGPGELFF; CDR3nt: TGTGCCACCAGCAGGGGGCTACAACAGGGCCCCGGGGAGCTGTTTTTT
d_gene: TRBD2; j_gene: TRBJ2-5; abundance: -; v_gene: TRBV5-1; CDR3aa: CASSPGGASGEETQYF; CDR3nt: TGCGCCAGCAGCCCAGGTGGGGCTAGCGGCGAAGAGACCCAGTACTTC
d_gene: TRBD2; j_gene: TRBJ2-5; abundance: -; v_gene: TRBV7-2; CDR3aa: CASSLGPPLAGFQETQYF; CDR3nt: TGTGCCAGCAGCTTGGGGCCCCCCCTAGCGGGGTTCCAAGAGACCCAGTACTTC
d_gene: -; j_gene: TRBJ2-1; abundance: -; v_gene: TRBV19; CDR3aa: CASSILMRTVYNEQFF; CDR3nt: TGTGCCAGTAGTATCCTCATGCGGACAGTCTACAATGAGCAGTTCTTC
d_gene: -; j_gene: TRBJ1-4; abundance: few; v_gene: TRBV20-1; CDR3aa: CSARKGGKLFF; CDR3nt: TGCAGTGCTAGGAAGGGAGGAAAACTGTTTTTT
d_gene: TRBD1; j_gene: TRBJ1-5; abundance: -; v_gene: TRBV5-1; CDR3aa: CASSSGQGNQPQHF; CDR3nt: TGCGCCAGCAGCTCGGGACAGGGGAATCAGCCCCAGCATTTT
d_gene: TRBD1; j_gene: TRBJ1-2; abundance: -; v_gene: TRBV5-1; CDR3aa: CASSRGQGMDYGYTF; CDR3nt: TGCGCCAGCAGCCGGGGACAGGGTATGGACTATGGCTACACCTTC
d_gene: -; j_gene: TRBJ2-7; abundance: -; v_gene: TRBV19; CDR3aa: CASSILGRAYEQYF; CDR3nt: TGTGCCAGTAGTATTTTGGGCAGGGCCTACGAGCAGTACTTC
d_gene: TRBD1; j_gene: TRBJ1-1; abundance: -; v_gene: TRBV7-3; CDR3aa: CASSLTGTDEAFF; CDR3nt: TGTGCCAGCAGCTTAACTGGGACAGATGAAGCTTTCTTT
d_gene: TRBD1; j_gene: TRBJ1-3; abundance: once; v_gene: TRBV5-1; CDR3aa: CASSLAGGTGNTIYF; CDR3nt: TGCGCCAGCAGCTTGGCAGGGGGAACTGGAAACACCATATATTTT
d_gene: TRBD1; j_gene: TRBJ1-2; abundance: -; v_gene: TRBV5-1; CDR3aa: CASSMQGDYGYTF; CDR3nt: TGCGCCAGCAGCATGCAGGGGGACTATGGCTACACCTTC
d_gene: TRBD1; j_gene: TRBJ2-3; abundance: -; v_gene: TRBV27; CDR3aa: CASSLYNPRGLRTDTQYF; CDR3nt: TGTGCCAGCAGTTTATACAACCCCAGGGGGCTTCGCACAGATACGCAGTATTTT
d_gene: TRBD2; j_gene: TRBJ2-1; abundance: -; v_gene: TRBV30; CDR3aa: CAWSAKGLAGGQNEQFF; CDR3nt: TGTGCCTGGAGCGCAAAGGGGCTAGCGGGGGGTCAGAATGAGCAGTTCTTC
d_gene: TRBD2; j_gene: TRBJ2-3; abundance: -; v_gene: TRBV15; CDR3aa: CATSRDGGTDTQYF; CDR3nt: TGTGCCACCAGCAGAGACGGGGGGACAGATACGCAGTATTTT
d_gene: -; j_gene: TRBJ2-3; abundance: -; v_gene: TRBV5-1; CDR3aa: CASSWGLNTDTQYF; CDR3nt: TGCGCCAGCAGCTGGGGACTGAACACAGATACGCAGTATTTT
d_gene: -; j_gene: TRBJ2-7; abundance: -; v_gene: TRBV28; CDR3aa: CASYGAPSYEQYF; CDR3nt: TGTGCCAGCTACGGTGCCCCCTCCTACGAGCAGTACTTC
d_gene: TRBD1; j_gene: TRBJ1-2; abundance: few; v_gene: TRBV5-4; CDR3aa: CASSLVGQGVNGYTF; CDR3nt: TGTGCCAGCAGCTTGGTAGGACAGGGGGTCAATGGCTACACCTTC
d_gene: -; j_gene: TRBJ1-4; abundance: -; v_gene: TRBV5-4; CDR3aa: CASSASLNEKLFF; CDR3nt: TGTGCCAGCAGTGCAAGCCTCAATGAAAAACTGTTTTTT
d_gene: -; j_gene: TRBJ2-1; abundance: -; v_gene: TRBV5-1; CDR3aa: CASSFSTGSYNEQFF; CDR3nt: TGCGCCAGCAGCTTTTCCACAGGTTCCTACAATGAGCAGTTCTTC
d_gene: TRBD2; j_gene: TRBJ2-3; abundance: -; v_gene: TRBV11-2; CDR3aa: CASSASIGLAGVTDTQYF; CDR3nt: TGTGCCAGCAGCGCTAGTATCGGGCTAGCGGGGGTCACAGATACGCAGTATTTT
d_gene: TRBD1; j_gene: TRBJ2-1; abundance: once; v_gene: TRBV6-5; CDR3aa: CASRPMTTGDHEQFF; CDR3nt: TGTGCCAGCAGACCAATGACTACAGGGGACCATGAGCAGTTCTTC
d_gene: TRBD1; j_gene: TRBJ2-1; abundance: -; v_gene: TRBV27; CDR3aa: CASSLRQGDDNEQFF; CDR3nt: TGTGCCAGCAGTTTACGACAGGGGGATGACAATGAGCAGTTCTTC
d_gene: -; j_gene: TRBJ1-3; abundance: -; v_gene: TRBV28; CDR3aa: CASSLSGNTIYF; CDR3nt: TGTGCCAGCAGTTTGTCGGGAAACACCATATATTTT
d_gene: -; j_gene: TRBJ2-7; abundance: -; v_gene: TRBV6-5; CDR3aa: CASKAELDSYEQYF; CDR3nt: TGTGCCAGCAAAGCCGAACTAGATTCCTACGAGCAGTACTTC
d_gene: TRBD2; j_gene: TRBJ2-1; abundance: -; v_gene: TRBV5-1; CDR3aa: CASSLVLAGANEQFF; CDR3nt: TGCGCCAGCAGCTTGGTACTAGCGGGGGCCAATGAGCAGTTCTTC
d_gene: TRBD2; j_gene: TRBJ2-3; abundance: -; v_gene: TRBV11-2; CDR3aa: CASSLGRSGGAGNTQYF; CDR3nt: TGTGCCAGCAGCTTGGGGAGATCCGGGGGGGCAGGGAATACGCAGTATTTT
d_gene: TRBD1; j_gene: TRBJ1-2; abundance: -; v_gene: TRBV7-7; CDR3aa: CASSLRQGALGYTF; CDR3nt: TGTGCTAGCAGCTTACGGCAGGGGGCGCTCGGCTACACCTTC
d_gene: -; j_gene: TRBJ2-1; abundance: once; v_gene: TRBV7-8; CDR3aa: CASSPLAGSGNEQFF; CDR3nt: TGTGCCAGCAGCCCCCTGGCGGGATCAGGGAATGAGCAGTTCTTC
d_gene: -; j_gene: TRBJ1-2; abundance: -; v_gene: TRBV28; CDR3aa: CASSVSGRAGYTF; CDR3nt: TGTGCCAGCTCAGTTTCCGGCAGGGCTGGCTACACCTTC
d_gene: TRBD1; j_gene: TRBJ2-5; abundance: -; v_gene: TRBV24-1; CDR3aa: CATSDGRTGGEETQYF; CDR3nt: TGTGCCACCAGTGATGGACGGACAGGGGGAGAAGAGACCCAGTACTTC
d_gene: -; j_gene: TRBJ1-1; abundance: few; v_gene: TRBV7-2; CDR3aa: CASSLGLQYTEAFF; CDR3nt: TGTGCCAGCAGCTTAGGGCTACAGTACACTGAAGCTTTCTTT
d_gene: -; j_gene: TRBJ1-1; abundance: -; v_gene: TRBV10-3; CDR3aa: CAIRDRDNTEAFF; CDR3nt: TGTGCCATCAGGGACAGAGATAACACTGAAGCTTTCTTT
d_gene: -; j_gene: TRBJ1-3; abundance: -; v_gene: TRBV27; CDR3aa: CASSMTGSGNTIYF; CDR3nt: TGTGCCAGCAGTATGACAGGCTCTGGAAACACCATATATTTT
d_gene: TRBD2; j_gene: TRBJ2-7; abundance: -; v_gene: TRBV7-2; CDR3aa: CASSEGLASYEQYF; CDR3nt: TGTGCCAGCAGCGAGGGACTAGCCTCCTACGAGCAGTACTTC
d_gene: -; j_gene: TRBJ2-5; abundance: few; v_gene: TRBV7-9; CDR3aa: CASSFQAQETQYF; CDR3nt: TGTGCCAGCAGCTTTCAGGCCCAAGAGACCCAGTACTTC
d_gene: -; j_gene: TRBJ1-2; abundance: few; v_gene: TRBV11-2; CDR3aa: CASSLLSGRYTF; CDR3nt: TGTGCCAGCAGCTTATTGTCAGGGCGCTACACCTTC
d_gene: TRBD1; j_gene: TRBJ1-2; abundance: -; v_gene: TRBV6-2/TRBV6-3; CDR3aa: CASSYSRGGKGGYTF; CDR3nt: TGTGCCAGCAGTTACTCGAGAGGGGGCAAGGGAGGCTACACCTTC
d_gene: TRBD1; j_gene: TRBJ1-5; abundance: -; v_gene: TRBV28; CDR3aa: CASSSRTGGGQPQHF; CDR3nt: TGTGCCAGCAGTTCCCGGACAGGGGGCGGGCAGCCCCAGCATTTT
d_gene: -; j_gene: TRBJ1-5; abundance: -; v_gene: TRBV2; CDR3aa: CATRQNSNQPQHF; CDR3nt: TGTGCCACCCGACAAAATAGCAATCAGCCCCAGCATTTT
d_gene: -; j_gene: TRBJ2-2; abundance: -; v_gene: TRBV5-5; CDR3aa: CASSPPGTGELFF; CDR3nt: TGTGCCAGCAGCCCCCCCGGCACCGGGGAGCTGTTTTTT
d_gene: -; j_gene: TRBJ2-7; abundance: -; v_gene: TRBV15; CDR3aa: CATSRDVGSSYEQYF; CDR3nt: TGTGCCACCAGCAGAGATGTGGGGAGCTCCTACGAGCAGTACTTC
d_gene: -; j_gene: TRBJ1-3; abundance: many; v_gene: TRBV9; CDR3aa: CASSPRRDSGNTIYF; CDR3nt: TGTGCCAGCAGCCCAAGACGGGACTCTGGAAACACCATATATTTT
d_gene: -; j_gene: TRBJ1-5; abundance: few; v_gene: TRBV30; CDR3aa: CAWSVLESNQPQHF; CDR3nt: TGTGCCTGGAGTGTATTAGAGAGCAATCAGCCCCAGCATTTT
d_gene: TRBD1; j_gene: TRBJ1-5; abundance: once; v_gene: TRBV28; CDR3aa: CASSTRQGASQPQHF; CDR3nt: TGTGCCAGCAGCACCCGACAGGGGGCCTCACAGCCCCAGCATTTT
d_gene: -; j_gene: TRBJ2-3; abundance: -; v_gene: TRBV15; CDR3aa: CATSRDLGGPLPDTQYF; CDR3nt: TGTGCCACCAGCAGAGATTTAGGCGGGCCCCTCCCAGATACGCAGTATTTT
d_gene: TRBD2; j_gene: TRBJ2-3; abundance: -; v_gene: TRBV7-7; CDR3aa: CASSSGLAGADTQYF; CDR3nt: TGTGCTAGCAGCTCGGGACTAGCGGGGGCAGATACGCAGTATTTT
d_gene: TRBD1; j_gene: TRBJ1-2; abundance: -; v_gene: TRBV6-5; CDR3aa: CASSYTGQGSGYTF; CDR3nt: TGTGCCAGCAGTTACACGGGACAGGGGAGCGGCTACACCTTC
d_gene: TRBD1; j_gene: TRBJ2-7; abundance: -; v_gene: TRBV2; CDR3aa: CASSEPGTGYYEQYF; CDR3nt: TGTGCCAGCAGTGAACCCGGGACAGGGTATTACGAGCAGTACTTC
d_gene: TRBD1; j_gene: TRBJ2-7; abundance: -; v_gene: TRBV5-6; CDR3aa: CASSFPGTGRYEQYF; CDR3nt: TGTGCCAGCAGCTTTCCCGGGACAGGGAGGTACGAGCAGTACTTC
d_gene: -; j_gene: TRBJ1-5; abundance: -; v_gene: TRBV29-1; CDR3aa: CSVAPGGNQPQHF; CDR3nt: TGCAGCGTTGCGCCAGGTGGGAATCAGCCCCAGCATTTT
d_gene: -; j_gene: TRBJ1-3; abundance: -; v_gene: TRBV11-2; CDR3aa: CASGLTVGNTIYF; CDR3nt: TGTGCCAGCGGTTTGACAGTTGGAAACACCATATATTTT